The 27 T cell receptor beta chains below all came from one sample that was sequenced in a study of CD8 T cells in Susac syndrome. Random hexamers primed reverse transcription of about 0.5 to 1 ug RNA. MiXCR was run by TCRdb on the immunoSEQ multiplex PCR reads, yielding one entry per CDR3 protein. The sample lists 150,000 to 180,000 distinct CDR3 sequences; about 94% were seen once. Source material: CD8+ T cells from PBMCs. The receptors stem from a human donor with multiple sclerosis.

This clonotype was picked up one time. The chain joins TRBV12-3 or TRBV12-4 to TRBJ2-3; no definite D call. V shed 7 bases and J shed 0 bases, with 17 bases lying between them. CDR3 size: 16 residues. CDR3 region: CASTPDPGGSTDTQYF. CDR3 nucleotides: TGTGCCAGCACCCCTGACCCGGGCGGTAGCACAGATACGCAGTATTTT.

The rearrangement joins TRBV4-3 to TRBJ2-1; 11 bases line up with TRBD1. Germline V gene sequence: CDR1 LGHNA, CDR2 YSLEER. The CDR3 sequence is 15 residues long. V shed 3 bases, J shed 6 bases, and the junction held 4 bases outside the gene matches. DNA for the CDR3: TGCGCCAGCAGCCAGTTTGGGACAGGGGGCAATGAGCAGTTCTTC. Translated, it gives CASSQFGTGGNEQFF.

The V and J genes are TRBV20-1 and TRBJ2-1; a possible D gene is TRBD1 (5 bases). This CDR3 is built from 16 residues. Germline loops: CDR1 DFQATT, CDR2 SNEGSKA (reference sequence). Trimming left V 6 bases short and J 8 bases short, with 26 bases between. The CDR3 sequence: CSAGVFDSNSRYEQFF. The CDR3 DNA is TGCAGTGCAGGGGTTTTTGACAGCAACTCCCGTTATGAGCAGTTCTTC.

The genes are TRBV11-2 and TRBJ2-3, with D perhaps TRBD1 (6 bases). This CDR3 has 17 amino acids. With 1 base removed from V and 1 base from J, the gap between germline ends came to 15 bases. CDR1 and CDR2 (germline): SGHAT, FQNNGV. For the CDR3, the DNA is TGTGCCAGCAGCTTAGGGCCCAGGGGACGCGGCACAGATACGCAGTATTTT. This gives the protein CASSLGPRGRGTDTQYF.

This chain links TRBV5-5 with TRBJ2-7; 8 bases map to TRBD1. The V segment lost 1 base and the J segment 7 bases; nucleotides outside the gene matches: 10. Per germline, CDR1 SGHKS and CDR2 YYEKEE (reference sequence). This CDR3 spans 15 amino acids. The CDR3 nucleotides are TGTGCCAGCAGCTTGCTCGGGCAGGGGGCCGGTGAGCAGTACTTC. Residues: CASSLLGQGAGEQYF.

This chain uses TRBV27 with TRBJ1-5; the match to TRBD1 covers 12 bases. CDR3 length equals 17 residues. Losses at the gene ends were 2 bases for V and 8 bases for J; bases not matched to a gene: 10. Germline V gene data show CDR1 as MNHEY and CDR2 as SMNVEV (reference sequence). The CDR3 is CASSLGPGQGAYKPQHF. DNA for the CDR3: TGTGCCAGCAGTTTAGGACCGGGACAGGGGGCATATAAGCCCCAGCATTTT.

In this sample, this clonotype turned up once. The chain links TRBV7-9 to TRBJ2-7; the D gene is possibly TRBD2 (5 bases). The CDR3 consists of 13 residues. V was trimmed by 3 bases and J by 2 bases, leaving 8 bases between them. CDR1 is SEHNR, CDR2 FQNEAQ, per germline (reference sequence). The CDR3 coding sequence is TGTGCCAGCAGCTTTTCTAGCACCTACGAGCAGTACTTC. This sequence encodes CASSFSSTYEQYF. Full variable domain (rest looked up from reference TRBV7-9 and TRBJ2-7): DTGVSQNPRHKITKRGQNVTFRCDPISEHNRLYWYRQTLGQGPEFLTYFQNEAQLEKSRLLSDRFSAERPKGSFSTLEIQRTEQGDSAMYLCASSFSSTYEQYFGPGTRLTVT.

The rearrangement joins TRBV20-1 to TRBJ2-7, with D perhaps being TRBD1 or TRBD2 (5 bases each). The V gene's germline CDR1 is DFQATT and CDR2 SNEGSKA (reference sequence). The CDR3 covers 13 residues. V shed 2 bases and J shed 9 bases, with 17 bases lying between them. In DNA, the CDR3 is TGCAGTGCTAGACCGATAGGGGACGCAGGGCAGTACTTC. Translation gives CSARPIGDAGQYF.

The DNA for the CDR3 is TGTGCCTGGGACTTCGGGGGGCAGCTATACGAGCAGTACTTC. Protein sequence: CAWDFGGQLYEQYF. This chain joins TRBV30 and TRBJ2-7, with D possibly matching TRBD2 (7 bases). Germline lookup yields CDR1 GTSNPN and CDR2 SVGIG (reference sequence). With 5 bases removed from V and 4 bases from J, the gap between germline ends came to 18 bases. The CDR3 is 14 residues long.

This clonotype came up once. The genes are TRBV9 and TRBJ2-1; D remains unclear. This CDR3 is 14 amino acids long. Germline V gene lookup returns CDR1 SGDLS and CDR2 YYNGEE. The V gene lost 4 bases and the J gene lost 5 bases, with 13 bases spanning the gap. This CDR3 is CASSPGGSDNEQFF. The CDR3 DNA is TGTGCCAGCAGCCCAGGTGGGTCTGACAATGAGCAGTTCTTC.

This chain connects TRBV19 to TRBJ2-1; 7 nucleotides match TRBD1. Trimming removed 6 bases from V and 8 bases from J; junction bases left unmatched: 13. Germline lookup yields CDR1 LNHDA and CDR2 SQIVND (reference sequence). The length of the CDR3 is 15 residues. The CDR3 bases are TGTGCCAGTAGGCCCGGACAGGTTTACGTCGATGAGCAGTTCTTC. Translating it yields CASRPGQVYVDEQFF.

V is TRBV13 and J is TRBJ2-1, with D unclear. V was shortened by 2 bases and J by 15 bases, with 14 bases between the two germline ends. Germline CDR1 and CDR2: PRHDT and FYEKMQ (reference sequence). CDR3 size: 12 residues. The CDR3 loop is CASSLTPTRRFF. CDR3 DNA: TGTGCCAGCAGCTTAACCCCTACGAGGCGGTTCTTC.

DNA for the CDR3: TGTGCCTCCCACGGGAGGGGCGGGTACGAGCAGTACTTC. This sequence encodes CASHGRGGYEQYF. This rearrangement joins TRBV30 to TRBJ2-7; 8 nucleotides line up with TRBD2. This CDR3 has 13 amino acids. V gave up 7 bases and J gave up 4 bases; unmatched junction bases: 9. The germline gives CDR1 GTSNPN, CDR2 SVGIG (reference sequence).

This chain links TRBV30 with TRBJ2-5, with 7 bases identical to TRBD2. V gave up 4 bases and J gave up 5 bases; unmatched junction bases: 16. Germline-derived CDR1 and CDR2 are GTSNPN and SVGIG (reference sequence). The CDR3 spans 16 residues. CDR3 amino acids: CAWNLVAGTPGETQYF. DNA for the CDR3: TGTGCCTGGAACCTAGTAGCGGGCACCCCAGGGGAGACCCAGTACTTC.

The chain has TRBV29-1 and TRBJ2-1; 7 positions match TRBD1. J lost 0 bases, V lost 1 base, and 6 bases had no gene match. The length of the CDR3 is 16 residues. Germline CDR1 reads SQVTM; CDR2 reads ANQGSEA. CDR3 loop: CSVEGRDSFSYNEQFF. Here the CDR3 DNA reads TGCAGCGTTGAAGGTCGGGACAGCTTCTCCTACAATGAGCAGTTCTTC.

V and J are TRBV20-1 and TRBJ2-7, with TRBD1 identical over 9 bases. The DNA end favors TRBJ2-1, so the J call may be wrong. CDR3 length: 17 residues. Looked up from germline, CDR1 is DFQATT and CDR2 is SNEGSKA (reference sequence). The CDR3 coding sequence is TGCAGTGCTAGTGAATTTACAGGGGGCCGTACACCCTACGAGCAGTTCTTC. It yields the protein CSASEFTGGRTPYEQFF.

The rearrangement uses TRBV9 and TRBJ2-1; TRBD1 matches at 9 bases. The length of the CDR3 is 13 residues. V lost 3 bases and J lost 6; bases outside the gene matches: 1. CDR1 and CDR2 (germline): SGDLS, YYNGEE. The CDR3 region is CASSGDRVNEQFF. CDR3 in DNA: TGTGCCAGCAGCGGGGACAGGGTCAATGAGCAGTTCTTC.

V is TRBV6-2 or TRBV6-3 and J is TRBJ2-3; D is uncertain. The germline V gene has CDR1 MNHEY and CDR2 SVGEGT. The V and J ends lost 2 bases and 6 bases respectively, with 9 bases between them. The CDR3 is 13 amino acids. CDR3 protein: CASSYTNLDTQYF. Written as DNA, the CDR3 is TGTGCCAGCAGTTACACCAACTTGGATACGCAGTATTTT.

This clonotype has a single count. The V and J genes are TRBV15 and TRBJ2-4; a weak D match, TRBD2 (6 bases). The V gene lost 3 bases and the J gene lost 6 bases, with 12 bases spanning the gap. From germline, CDR1 is LNHNV and CDR2 YYDKDF (reference sequence). The CDR3 contains 14 residues. The CDR3 protein is CATSREGQINIQYF. CDR3 coding DNA: TGTGCCACCAGCAGGGAGGGTCAGATAAACATTCAGTACTTC.

The chain recombines TRBV6-2 or TRBV6-3 with TRBJ2-1; D uncertain. This CDR3 comprises 13 residues. V gave up 0 bases and J gave up 4 bases, with 4 bases separating them. The V gene's germline CDR1 is MNHEY and CDR2 SVGEGT. This CDR3 reads CASSYSAYNEQFF. The DNA of the CDR3 is TGTGCCAGCAGTTACTCAGCATACAATGAGCAGTTCTTC.

CDR3 region: CSATVYGEGQETQYF. The DNA of the CDR3 is TGCAGTGCTACGGTATATGGGGAGGGACAAGAGACCCAGTACTTC. V and J are TRBV20-1 and TRBJ2-5, with TRBD2 matching 7 bases. This CDR3 contains 15 residues. The V and J ends lost 4 bases and 2 bases, in that order; junction bases with no gene match: 10. From germline, CDR1 is DFQATT and CDR2 SNEGSKA (reference sequence).

In this sample, this clonotype turned up once. This chain uses TRBV15 with TRBJ2-2; 7 bases map to TRBD2. The length of the CDR3 is 16 residues. Unmatched junction bases numbered 6, after V lost 1 base and J lost 4 bases. Germline V gives CDR1 LNHNV, CDR2 YYDKDF (reference sequence). DNA of the CDR3: TGTGCCACCAGCAGAGTGGAGCGGGAAAGCACCGGGGAGCTGTTTTTT. Residues: CATSRVERESTGELFF.

DNA for the CDR3: TGTGCCAGCAGCGTAGGGAGAGACCCCGGCACCGGGGAGCTGTTTTTT. Translation gives CASSVGRDPGTGELFF. This rearrangement joins TRBV9 to TRBJ2-2; D not certain. Per the germline V gene, CDR1 is SGDLS and CDR2 is YYNGEE. Deletions cut 0 bases from V and 4 bases from J, with 13 bases between. There are 16 residues in the CDR3.

This clonotype was seen only once. CDR3 in DNA: TGCGCCAGCAGCCAAGACTACAGCGGGGAACACGATACGCAGTATTTT. Translation: CASSQDYSGEHDTQYF. The chain uses TRBV4-3 and TRBJ2-3, with 7 bases matching TRBD2. Germline V gene sequence: CDR1 LGHNA, CDR2 YSLEER. CDR3 size: 16 residues. V lost 0 bases and J lost 6; bases outside the gene matches: 9.

In this sample, this clonotype turned up once. This rearrangement joins TRBV7-9 to TRBJ1-5; D remains unclear. The CDR3 contains 12 residues. Germline assignment: CDR1 SEHNR and CDR2 FQNEAQ (reference sequence). The V end was cut by 3 bases, the J end by 5 bases, with 5 bases between. The CDR3 DNA follows: TGTGCCAGCAGCTTCCCAGATCAGCCCCAGCATTTT. This translates into CASSFPDQPQHF. Together with reference TRBV7-9 and TRBJ1-5, the CDR3 gives the full variable domain: DTGVSQNPRHKITKRGQNVTFRCDPISEHNRLYWYRQTLGQGPEFLTYFQNEAQLEKSRLLSDRFSAERPKGSFSTLEIQRTEQGDSAMYLCASSFPDQPQHFGDGTRLSIL.

The chain uses TRBV6-5 and TRBJ1-2; possibly TRBD1 for D (5 bases). This CDR3 contains 14 residues. Per the germline V gene, CDR1 is MNHEY and CDR2 is SVGAGI. Trimming shortened V by 2 bases and J by 7 bases, and 14 bases separated the two germline ends. CDR3 protein: CASSYAEGVSGYTF. The CDR3, as DNA: TGTGCCAGCAGTTACGCGGAAGGGGTATCTGGCTACACCTTC.

The rearrangement links TRBV3-1 to TRBJ1-2, with D unresolved. Trimming cost V 4 bases and J 7 bases, with 13 bases left between them. Germline V gene data show CDR1 as LGHDT and CDR2 as YNNKEL (reference sequence). This CDR3 has 13 residues. The CDR3 coding sequence is TGTGCCAGCAGCCCGAGCCGTTCGGGTGGCTACACCTTC. The encoded protein is CASSPSRSGGYTF.